The rows below give T cell receptor beta chains drawn from one sample of a study of stem cell transplantation in POMP-related autoinflammatory disease. Only in-frame clones appear in the TCRdb table, and some are missing; sequencing was by immunoSEQ multiplex PCR. The sample holds some 9,900 clones; around 79% are singletons and the top ten take roughly 4.6%. This specimen was CD4+ T cells from PBMCs, taken after stem cell transplantation. The receptors were sampled from a human patient with POMP-related autoinflammation and immune dysregulation (PRAID). Some of these T cells may belong to the graft donor. Each CDR3 is given with its conserved first and last residue.

v_gene	j_gene	CDR3aa
TRBV7-9	TRBJ2-5	CASSSGEAQETQYF
TRBV27	TRBJ1-5	CASSFDAGNQPQHF
TRBV7-9	TRBJ2-3	CASSFRLGWRDTQYF
TRBV3-1/TRBV3-2	TRBJ1-6	CASSQEDRDNSPLHF
TRBV12-5	TRBJ2-2	CASGLWSGELFF
TRBV6-4	TRBJ2-2	CASRELGNTGELFF
TRBV30	TRBJ1-2	CAWSVWANYGYTF
TRBV11-3	TRBJ2-4	CASSLEGWGQKAKNIQYF
TRBV5-1	TRBJ1-1	CASSVIRRNTEAFF
TRBV21-1	TRBJ2-1	CASSKVPRASSEQFF
TRBV6-5	TRBJ2-2	CASRPGQGYTGELFF
TRBV7-9	TRBJ2-1	CASSLRLHPYNEQFF
TRBV24-1	TRBJ1-2	CATSEAGQGAFGYTF
TRBV18	TRBJ2-7	CASSPSSRHEQYF
TRBV7-6	TRBJ1-1	CASSLRGTEAFF
TRBV7-3	TRBJ2-3	CASSYLAGAIDTQYF
TRBV11-3	TRBJ2-7	CASSLVEKYDPNEQYF
TRBV6-2/TRBV6-3	TRBJ1-5	CASSYEGQGNSNQPQHF
TRBV13	TRBJ2-1	CASSLTSGIFGFRIDEQFF
TRBV19	TRBJ2-7	CASSIVGQGIYEQYF
TRBV7-2	TRBJ2-3	CASSPRMRGRTDTQYF
TRBV7-3	TRBJ2-3	CASSLTSGRSTQYF
TRBV6-2/TRBV6-3	TRBJ2-7	CASSSRDRAYEQYF
TRBV5-6	TRBJ2-7	CASSLGITGQAYEQYF
TRBV30	TRBJ1-5	CVRGDQPQHF
TRBV14	TRBJ2-5	CASSPWRRANQETQYF
TRBV10-2	TRBJ2-7	CASSTQAGVEQYF
TRBV5-5	TRBJ1-6	CASADGTYNSPLHF
TRBV7-8	TRBJ2-7	CASSFWTSGRALDEQYF
TRBV2	TRBJ1-1	CASRATGDQKAFF